The following is a T cell receptor (beta chain) sequence with its context. The target antigen is unknown. The data derive from a study of T cell repertoires in cytomegalovirus infection. Looking at the study overall: HLA-C-restricted CMV epitopes, recently identified, and well-studied HLA-B-restricted ones were used by the study. Public TCR beta signatures provided an indication of both CMV infection and a matching HLA type.

Each CDR3 protein is one row after TCRdb ran MiXCR on the reads. The repertoire includes 310,000 or so distinct CDR3 sequences, approximately 25% of them detected once, and 13% sits in the top ten. The germline V gene encodes CDR1 DFQATT and CDR2 SNEGSKA (reference sequence). J gave up 2 bases and V 5 bases, and 4 bases lay outside the gene matches. The CDR3 runs 13 residues. Findings of the study overall: Frequencies of public TCR beta families were cumulated, and this identified carriers of CMV plus the relevant HLA. It was HLA-C-restricted CMV-specific TCR beta clonotypes that dominated the response ex vivo.

This sequence originates from a human donor in good health (CMV status not recorded). Some clones in this sample may be carry-over from other donors' samples. Sequenced material: cultured PBMCs, taken from culture after CMV antigen stimulation. The rearrangement links TRBV20-1 to TRBJ2-3; 7 bases map to TRBD2. The CDR3 here is CSAVRDYTDTQYF. CDR3 bases: TGCAGTGCTGTTAGGGACTACACAGATACGCAGTATTTT.